This T cell receptor (beta chain) was identified in a study of blood T cell repertoires in COVID-19. Looking at the study overall: Collection of acute and convalescent COVID-19 samples took place in the United States, Italy and Spain. T cells, B-cell-depleted T cells, or PBMCs provided the cDNA or gDNA that served as material.

The data were produced by immunoSEQ multiplex PCR, yet TCRdb's version contains in-frame clones alone and is incomplete. The sample yields roughly 250,000 clones, about 93% seen once. Enrolled during active infection, Seattle patients were then followed longitudinally. The clonotype was recovered from a man aged 25 to 45 with COVID-19, enrolled during active disease. Sequencing input: peripheral blood.

The CDR3 sequence is CASSLDDRNSPLHF. The DNA for the CDR3 is TGCGCCAGCAGCTTGGACGACAGAAATTCACCCCTCCACTTT. The chain uses TRBV5-1 and TRBJ1-6, with a weak D call TRBD1 (5 bases). Trimming took off 0 bases at V and 7 bases at J, with 8 bases between the two ends. The CDR3 sequence is 14 residues long. CDR1 and CDR2 (germline): SGHRS, YFSETQ.